Listed below are T cell receptor beta chains from one sample, sequenced in a study of shared clonotypes between healthy human individuals. Clones were read by immunoSEQ multiplex PCR, and TCRdb kept only the in-frame ones, dropping some. The sample yields about 230,000 clones, just over 65% seen once. What was sequenced was memory CD4+ T cells sorted from blood. These TCRs come from a man aged 30 to 39 in good health. CDR3s include the opening cysteine and the closing phenylalanine or tryptophan. Each record gives: J gene, V gene, CDR3 protein.

J gene: TRBJ2-1; V gene: TRBV5-1; CDR3 protein: CASSFLAGNSYNEQFF
J gene: TRBJ2-7; V gene: TRBV28; CDR3 protein: CASSSRTSGRLDEQYF
J gene: TRBJ2-5; V gene: TRBV7-2; CDR3 protein: CASSLGDRAQETQYF
J gene: TRBJ1-4; V gene: TRBV6-1; CDR3 protein: CATGLNSANEKLFF
J gene: TRBJ2-4; V gene: TRBV5-6; CDR3 protein: CASSKLSGPIAKNIQYF
J gene: TRBJ2-1; V gene: TRBV28; CDR3 protein: CASSSDIFTYNEQFF
J gene: TRBJ2-3; V gene: TRBV5-1; CDR3 protein: CASSADTTSTDTQYF
J gene: TRBJ2-1; V gene: TRBV5-4; CDR3 protein: CASSRGVPGLEADEQFF
J gene: TRBJ1-2; V gene: TRBV4-3; CDR3 protein: CASSQGIDEGAGYGYTF
J gene: TRBJ1-1; V gene: TRBV12-1; CDR3 protein: CASSWDRKNTEAFF
J gene: TRBJ2-7; V gene: TRBV6-5; CDR3 protein: CASRRTSGTYEQYF
J gene: TRBJ1-4; V gene: TRBV11-2; CDR3 protein: CASSHTGSRGPLLFF
J gene: TRBJ1-2; V gene: TRBV29-1; CDR3 protein: CSVEDNDYGYTF
J gene: TRBJ2-2; V gene: TRBV15; CDR3 protein: CATSRDSFTGELFF
J gene: TRBJ1-5; V gene: TRBV5-4; CDR3 protein: CASSLDSNQPQHF
J gene: TRBJ2-1; V gene: TRBV25-1; CDR3 protein: CASSESSQGSDEQFF
J gene: TRBJ2-3; V gene: TRBV10-1; CDR3 protein: CASSPGLAGGLDTQYF
J gene: TRBJ2-5; V gene: TRBV7-8; CDR3 protein: CASTSGTRLQETQYF
J gene: TRBJ2-1; V gene: TRBV2; CDR3 protein: CASSFGLAGGSEFF
J gene: TRBJ2-1; V gene: TRBV29-1; CDR3 protein: CSVEDPTLSYNEQFF
J gene: TRBJ2-3; V gene: TRBV6-4; CDR3 protein: CASSDSSGRADTQYF
J gene: TRBJ1-1; V gene: TRBV18; CDR3 protein: CASSPSREDEAFF
J gene: TRBJ1-3; V gene: TRBV4-3; CDR3 protein: CASSQDRISGNTIYF
J gene: TRBJ2-1; V gene: TRBV5-1; CDR3 protein: CASSLYSGTENEQFF
J gene: TRBJ1-2; V gene: TRBV30; CDR3 protein: CAWSVNEYGYTF
J gene: TRBJ1-3; V gene: TRBV5-5; CDR3 protein: CASSLVGAGNTIYF
J gene: TRBJ2-1; V gene: TRBV4-1; CDR3 protein: CASSQEPGGSGRAGPFF
J gene: TRBJ2-2; V gene: TRBV7-8; CDR3 protein: CASSLKAGNTGELFF
J gene: TRBJ1-2; V gene: TRBV29-1; CDR3 protein: CSATAGGEGYTF
J gene: TRBJ2-5; V gene: TRBV7-3; CDR3 protein: CASSAGAQETQYF
J gene: TRBJ2-5; V gene: TRBV10-2; CDR3 protein: CASSESEAGWTQYF
J gene: TRBJ2-6; V gene: TRBV21-1; CDR3 protein: CASSKDCRDRGQTPSGANVLTF
J gene: TRBJ1-5; V gene: TRBV4-1; CDR3 protein: CASSQGLQGDSNQPQHF
J gene: TRBJ2-3; V gene: TRBV11-2; CDR3 protein: CASSSGQGPVGADTQYF
J gene: TRBJ1-5; V gene: TRBV28; CDR3 protein: CASSRKGQGSNLSNQPQHF
J gene: TRBJ2-7; V gene: TRBV1; CDR3 protein: CTSSQGLGARLNLEQYF
J gene: TRBJ1-2; V gene: TRBV19; CDR3 protein: CASTLGTGGNYGYTF
J gene: TRBJ2-3; V gene: TRBV30; CDR3 protein: CAWSKTSGSSTDTQYF
J gene: TRBJ1-5; V gene: TRBV27; CDR3 protein: CASSSGQWNQPQHF
J gene: TRBJ2-1; V gene: TRBV7-6; CDR3 protein: CASSLGQRLAGGGSYNEQFF
J gene: TRBJ1-1; V gene: TRBV25-1; CDR3 protein: CASSELNTEAFF
J gene: TRBJ2-2; V gene: TRBV27; CDR3 protein: CASSLGGQGTGELFF